The entry below describes one TCR beta chain. The antigen it binds to is not known. The record has no base qualities; no much larger clone is one base away. The CDR3 regions of human TCRbeta chains were analyzed by immunosequencing. The paper's data handling went like this. TCRs in the repertoires were matched against a reference library of SARS-CoV-2-specific TCRs that had been generated with the MIRA antigen-specificity platform. Breadth meant the fraction of unique TCRs that were SARS-CoV-2-associated, whereas depth meant the fraction of total T cells that were SARS-CoV-2-associated. Using the MIRA data, each spike-specific TCR was assigned both to the spike region to which the TCR was reactive and to a CD4 or CD8 class. Log10-transformed breadth and depth values were compared by one-way ANOVA with Sidak's multiple comparisons tests. As stored in TCRdb, this immuneACCESS dataset retains in-frame rearrangements with V and J assigned. A fraction of the clones does not appear; measured against another copy, unresolved V genes explain less than half of the discrepancy, and the remainder lacks a known reason. The V and J calls and clone size are taken from that table; D and trimming were inferred from the DNA. A total of 90,000 to 130,000 clones appear in this sample, around 85% of them only once. 4% to 5% of the sample belongs to the ten largest clones.

From its cysteine to its phenylalanine, the CDR3 spans 16 amino acids. The CDR3 DNA has 48 bases and is translated from base 1. Trimming accounts for 0 bases at V and 1 base at J, while the number of junction bases matched to no gene is 5. Via the germline V gene, CDR1 is MNHEY and CDR2 SVGAGI. These data are taken from a study of T cell responses to AZD1222 COVID-19 vaccine (dated by TCRdb to the early 2020s). With respect to the entire study: AZD1222 recipients with second doses at about 4 weeks or about 12 weeks were pooled, because spike-specific TCR depth and breadth did not differ between schedules. A total of about 230 trial participants underwent TCR sequencing, of whom 200 to 220 received two doses of AZD1222 and around 26 received two doses of the MenACWY control vaccine. Trial participants were enrolled into age subgroups of 18-55, 56-69 and 70-plus years, which contained 148, 28 and 57 TCR-sequenced participants, respectively. Findings and caveats that apply to the study as a whole: Spike-specific TCR breadth and depth rose significantly after two AZD1222 doses compared with day 0 and with MenACWY recipients. Nearly half of unique spike-specific TCRs reportedly recognized epitopes outside regions mutated in the B.1.351 and B.1.1.7 variants. CD4 TCRs associated with the vaccine covered the entire spike protein, and the dominant responses were in regions 160-218 and 743-854. Because no day 14 peak-response samples were available, repertoires were characterized only after the peak T cell response. Participants were mostly white British, with more females than males. The authors suggested clonal diversity may have been underestimated. Only six AZD1222 recipients were SARS-CoV-2 seropositive at baseline, limiting conclusions about previously exposed vaccinees. The 56-69-year group was small, and its depth increase did not reach significance, likely because of low power.

The label giving this sample's time point can be read as: baseline before first vaccination. Vaccinee samples were obtained from the UK trials COV001 and COV002, which included a single-blind randomized controlled phase 2/3 trial of AZD1222 (ChAdOx1 nCoV-19) in healthy adults. Trial participant PBMC samples were collected at day 0 and day 28 after the second dose for TCRbeta chain sequencing. Recombination connected TRBV6-5 to TRBJ2-7; a stretch of 8 junction bases matches TRBD2. Material: peripheral blood, obtained on day 0 of AZD1222 vaccination. The sequence was obtained from an adult in good health. The DNA is as follows: TGTGCCAGCAGTTACTCCTGGGCTAGCGGGTCCTACGAGCAGTACTTC. It translates as CASSYSWASGSYEQYF.